What follows describes a single TCR beta chain. Profiling relied on immunoSEQ multiplex PCR, and the TCRdb table lists in-frame clones only, not all of them. Among just under 30,000 clones, 80% to 90% were seen once, and the ten largest hold 2% to 2.5%. The data were obtained in a study of tumor-infiltrating lymphocytes in localized non-small cell lung cancer. CDR3 length: 15 residues. CDR1 SGHTA and CDR2 FQGNSA come from the germline V gene. Trimming cost V 4 bases and J 3 bases, with 16 bases left between them. The V call is TRBV7-2, the J call TRBJ2-7; a possible D gene is TRBD1 (5 bases). The sample was lung tumor tissue. This sequence was found in a human donor with non-small cell lung cancer. CDR3: CASSYDGSGIYEQYF. CDR3 nucleotide sequence: TGTGCCAGCAGCTACGACGGGTCAGGGATCTACGAGCAGTACTTC.